This T cell receptor beta chain was sequenced during a study of blood T cell repertoires in COVID-19. About the research overall: Specimens from acute and convalescent COVID-19 originated in the United States, Italy and Spain. The cDNA or gDNA used as material had been derived from T cells, B-cell-depleted T cells, or PBMCs.

Authors' processing steps: Reference gene primers were amplified, and this amplification served to estimate nucleated cell counts. Profiling relied on immunoSEQ multiplex PCR, and the TCRdb table lists in-frame clones only, not all of them. D and trimming were read from the DNA, whereas the V and J calls and clone size are those reported in that table. There are under 15,000 clones in the sample; roughly 80% occur only once, and 25% to 35% lies in the top ten. This clone was picked up one time. Germline V CDR1 and CDR2: SGHRS, YFSETQ. V lost 0 bases and J lost 4; bases outside the gene matches: 3. There are 14 residues in the CDR3.

Material: peripheral blood. The receptor was derived from a human donor in a cohort sampled during active COVID-19. The chain employs TRBV5-1 and TRBJ1-1; 7 bases align to TRBD1. The CDR3 sequence: CASSLGNRGTEAFF. Here the CDR3 DNA reads TGCGCCAGCAGCTTGGGGAACAGGGGCACTGAAGCTTTCTTT. Based on the CDR3 plus reference TRBV5-1 and TRBJ1-1, the full variable domain is KAGVTQTPRYLIKTRGQQVTLSCSPISGHRSVSWYQQTPGQGLQFLFEYFSETQRNKGNFPGRFSGRQFSNSRSEMNVSTLELGDSALYLCASSLGNRGTEAFFGQGTRLTVV.